This T cell receptor (beta chain) was sequenced during a study of blood T cell repertoires in COVID-19. Clones were sequenced by immunoSEQ multiplex PCR, and TCRdb holds only the in-frame ones, with some missing. The sample comprises over 90,000 clones, roughly 82% of which are singletons, and approximately 12% rests with the top ten. CDR3 length: 13 residues. The V end lost 3 bases, the J end lost 8 bases, and 13 bases lay between the germline ends. Germline V lookup: CDR1 SQVTM, CDR2 ANQGSEA. This TCR was recovered from a human donor in a cohort sampled during active COVID-19. The gene calls are TRBV29-1 and TRBJ1-4; weak D call: TRBD1 (6 bases). Input material: peripheral blood. The CDR3 region is CSVELGRGEKLFF. As DNA, the CDR3 is TGCAGCGTTGAGCTAGGGAGGGGGGAAAAACTGTTTTTT.